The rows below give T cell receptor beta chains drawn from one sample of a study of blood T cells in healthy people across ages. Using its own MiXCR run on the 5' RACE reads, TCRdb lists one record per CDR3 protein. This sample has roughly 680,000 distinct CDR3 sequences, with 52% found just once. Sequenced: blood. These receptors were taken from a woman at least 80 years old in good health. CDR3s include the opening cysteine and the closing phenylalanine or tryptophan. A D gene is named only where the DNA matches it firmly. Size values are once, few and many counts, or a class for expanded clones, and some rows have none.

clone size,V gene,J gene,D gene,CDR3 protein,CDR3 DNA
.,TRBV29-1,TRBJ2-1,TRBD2,CSVDPSGGWNNEQFF,TGCAGCGTGGATCCAAGCGGGGGGTGGAACAATGAGCAGTTCTTC
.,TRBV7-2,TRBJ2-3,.,CVSSPAYF,TGTGTCAGCAGCCCGGCGTATTTT
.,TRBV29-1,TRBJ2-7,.,CSALGGNEQYF,TGCAGCGCCCTCGGGGGAAACGAGCAGTACTTC
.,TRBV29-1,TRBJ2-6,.,CSVHSGANVLTF,TGCAGCGTGCATTCAGGGGCCAACGTCCTGACTTTC
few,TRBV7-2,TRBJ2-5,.,CASSLTFREQETQYF,TGTGCCAGCAGCCTAACCTTCAGGGAGCAAGAGACCCAGTACTTC
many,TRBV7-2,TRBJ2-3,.,CASTVQAGSTDTQYF,TGTGCCAGCACAGTACAGGCGGGGAGCACAGATACGCAGTATTTT
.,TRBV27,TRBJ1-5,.,CASSLMGNGQPQHF,TGTGCCAGCAGTTTAATGGGTAACGGTCAGCCCCAGCATTTT
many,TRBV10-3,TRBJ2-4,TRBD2,CAISPGLAGGPAVSIAGSKNIQYF,TGTGCCATCAGTCCGGGGCTAGCGGGAGGGCCGGCCGTCTCTATTGCTGGGTCCAAAAACATTCAGTACTTC
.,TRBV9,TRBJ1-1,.,CASSVGHARGNTEAFF,TGTGCCAGCAGCGTAGGACACGCAAGAGGGAACACTGAAGCTTTCTTT
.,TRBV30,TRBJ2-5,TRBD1,CAWSGTGEETQYF,TGTGCCTGGAGTGGAACAGGGGAAGAGACCCAGTACTTC
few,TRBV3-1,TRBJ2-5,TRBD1,CASSQERAGGETQYF,TGTGCCAGCAGCCAAGAGCGAGCAGGGGGAGAGACCCAGTACTTC
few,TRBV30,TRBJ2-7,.,CAWNTDQGIEQYF,TGTGCCTGGAATACCGACCAGGGGATCGAGCAGTACTTC
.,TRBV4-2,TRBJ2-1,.,CASSQPADGAIQETQFF,TGTGCCAGCAGCCAACCAGCCGACGGGGCAATACAAGAGACCCAGTTCTTC
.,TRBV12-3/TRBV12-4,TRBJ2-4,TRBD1,CASSPGTVAKNIQYF,TGTGCCAGCAGTCCCGGGACAGTAGCCAAAAACATTCAGTACTTC
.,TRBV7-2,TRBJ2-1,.,CASSPGALAYEQFF,TGTGCCAGCAGCCCTGGGGCATTAGCCTATGAGCAGTTCTTC
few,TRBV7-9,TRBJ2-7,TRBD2,CASAYAGGRSYEQYF,TGTGCCAGCGCTTATGCGGGAGGCCGCTCCTACGAGCAGTACTTC
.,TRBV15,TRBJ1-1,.,CATSRGGWQTNTEAFF,TGTGCCACCAGCAGAGGAGGGTGGCAGACGAACACTGAAGCTTTCTTT
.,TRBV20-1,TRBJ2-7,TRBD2,CRPSGPSGSREQYF,TGCAGGCCAAGCGGGCCCAGCGGGAGTCGCGAGCAGTACTTC